The clone carrying this TCR beta chain was detected ten times or more. The antigen is unknown. Germline V gene lookup returns CDR1 MNHEY and CDR2 SMNVEV (reference sequence). There are 15 residues in the CDR3. Trimming took off 3 bases at V and 1 base at J, with 7 bases between the two ends. It was by 5'RACE with 10-nucleotide random UMIs that the cDNA was made. TCRdb itself ran the 5' RACE reads through MiXCR, one entry per CDR3 protein. The data contain about 62,000 distinct CDR3 sequences, under 5% of them singletons. This record comes from a study of neurological immune-mediated disorders. The study's findings and limits: Private repertoires in all groups were suggested by the finding that expanded clones across subjects shared no CDR3 amino acid sequences.

The unsorted libraries originated from 2 million PBMCs that had been stored at -80 C. The sequence derives from a woman aged 50 to 65 with multiple sclerosis. This rearrangement joins TRBV27 to TRBJ2-6; D not resolved. Sequencing was performed on PBMCs. The CDR3 DNA reads TGTGCCAGCAGTTTGCGCGTTTCTGGGGCCAACGTCCTGACTTTC. The encoded protein is CASSLRVSGANVLTF. The full variable domain, rest sourced from reference TRBV27 and TRBJ2-6, is EAQVTQNPRYLITVTGKKLTVTCSQNMNHEYMSWYRQDPGLGLRQIYYSMNVEVTDKGDVPEGYKVSRKEKRNFPLILESPSPNQTSLYFCASSLRVSGANVLTFGAGSRLTVL.